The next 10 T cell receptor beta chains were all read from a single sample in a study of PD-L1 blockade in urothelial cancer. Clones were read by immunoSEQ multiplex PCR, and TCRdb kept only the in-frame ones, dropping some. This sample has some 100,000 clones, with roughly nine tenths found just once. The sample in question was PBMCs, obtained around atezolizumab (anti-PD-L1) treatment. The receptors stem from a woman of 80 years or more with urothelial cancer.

The CDR3 DNA reads TGTGCCAGCAGTGAAGCGGGAAGGGGGGAAGCTTTCTTT. It encodes CASSEAGRGEAFF. The chain uses TRBV2 and TRBJ1-1, with D possibly TRBD1 on 6 matching bases. Trimming stripped 0 bases from V and 8 bases from J, with 10 bases between. Germline CDR1 SNHLY, CDR2 FYNNEI. The CDR3 totals 13 residues. Complete variable domain (other parts from reference TRBV2 and TRBJ1-1): EPEVTQTPSHQVTQMGQEVILRCVPISNHLYFYWYRQILGQKVEFLVSFYNNEISEKSEIFDDQFSVERPDGSNFTLKIRSTKLEDSAMYFCASSEAGRGEAFFGQGTRLTVV.

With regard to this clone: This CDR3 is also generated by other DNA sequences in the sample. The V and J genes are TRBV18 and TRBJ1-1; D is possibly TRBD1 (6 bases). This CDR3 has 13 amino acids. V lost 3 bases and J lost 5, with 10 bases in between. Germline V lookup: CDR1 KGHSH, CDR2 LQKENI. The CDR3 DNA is TGTGCCAGCTCACCGAGGGGGGGTACTGAAGCTTTCTTT. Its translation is CASSPRGGTEAFF.

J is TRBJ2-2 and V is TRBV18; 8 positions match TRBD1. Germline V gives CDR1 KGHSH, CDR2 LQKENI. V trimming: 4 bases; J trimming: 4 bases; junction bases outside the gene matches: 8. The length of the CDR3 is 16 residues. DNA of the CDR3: TGTGCCAGCTCACAGGGACAGGCTGGGGCCACCGGGGAGCTGTTTTTT. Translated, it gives CASSQGQAGATGELFF.

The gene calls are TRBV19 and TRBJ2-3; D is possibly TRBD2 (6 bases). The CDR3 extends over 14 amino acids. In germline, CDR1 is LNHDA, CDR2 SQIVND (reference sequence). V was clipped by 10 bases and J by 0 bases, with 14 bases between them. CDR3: CATVSGPSTDTQYF. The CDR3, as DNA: TGTGCCACCGTTAGCGGACCTAGCACAGATACGCAGTATTTT.

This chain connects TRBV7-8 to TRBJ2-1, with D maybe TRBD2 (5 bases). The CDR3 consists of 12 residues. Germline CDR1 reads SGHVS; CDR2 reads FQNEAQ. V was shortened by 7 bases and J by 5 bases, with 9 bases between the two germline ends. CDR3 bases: TGTGCCAGCACGCCACTAGACAATGAGCAGTTCTTC. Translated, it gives CASTPLDNEQFF.

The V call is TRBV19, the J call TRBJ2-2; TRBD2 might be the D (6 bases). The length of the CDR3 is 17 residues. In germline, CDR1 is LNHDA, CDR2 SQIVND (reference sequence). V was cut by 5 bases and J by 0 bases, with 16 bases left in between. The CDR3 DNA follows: TGTGCCAGTAGTGTCCATGGGCGGGGACCGAACACCGGGGAGCTGTTTTTT. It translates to CASSVHGRGPNTGELFF.

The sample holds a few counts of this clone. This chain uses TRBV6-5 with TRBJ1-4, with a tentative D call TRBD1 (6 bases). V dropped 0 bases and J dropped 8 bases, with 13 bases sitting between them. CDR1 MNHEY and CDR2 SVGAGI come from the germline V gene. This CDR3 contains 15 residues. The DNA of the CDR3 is TGTGCCAGCAGTTACTCGAGCAGGGGACGGGAAAAACTGTTTTTT. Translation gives CASSYSSRGREKLFF.

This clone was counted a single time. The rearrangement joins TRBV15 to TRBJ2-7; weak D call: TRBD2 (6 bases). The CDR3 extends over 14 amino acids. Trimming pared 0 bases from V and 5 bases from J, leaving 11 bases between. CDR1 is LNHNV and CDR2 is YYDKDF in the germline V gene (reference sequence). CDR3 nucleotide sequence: TGTGCCACCAGCAGAGATCTTGCTAGCGACGAGCAGTACTTC. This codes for CATSRDLASDEQYF.

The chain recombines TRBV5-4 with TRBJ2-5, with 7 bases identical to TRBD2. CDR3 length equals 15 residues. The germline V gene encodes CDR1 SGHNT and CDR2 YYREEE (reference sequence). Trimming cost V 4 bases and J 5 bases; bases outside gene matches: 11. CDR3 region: CASSNGAGVSETQYF. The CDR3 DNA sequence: TGTGCCAGCAGCAATGGGGCGGGAGTGTCGGAGACCCAGTACTTC.

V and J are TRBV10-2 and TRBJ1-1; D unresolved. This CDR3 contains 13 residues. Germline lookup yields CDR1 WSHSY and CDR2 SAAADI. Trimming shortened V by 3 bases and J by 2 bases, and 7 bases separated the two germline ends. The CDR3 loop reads CASSDRTNTEAFF. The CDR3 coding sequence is TGCGCCAGCAGTGACCGTACTAACACTGAAGCTTTCTTT.